Each of the 14 T cell receptor beta chains below was sequenced from the same sample in a study of blood T cell repertoires in COVID-19. TCRdb keeps only in-frame clones here, not all; method: immunoSEQ multiplex PCR. This sample has some 30,000 clones, with 90% found just once. The sequenced material came from peripheral blood. The receptors come from a man in his 70s with active or convalescent COVID-19.

CDR3 in amino acids: CASSLQGDTQYF. The CDR3 DNA is TGTGCCAGCAGTCTTCAGGGGGATACGCAGTATTTT. The chain joins TRBV28 to TRBJ2-3, with D perhaps TRBD1 (6 bases). Germline V gives CDR1 MDHEN, CDR2 SYDVKM. Trimming pared 5 bases from V and 6 bases from J, leaving 9 bases between. The CDR3 is made up of 12 amino acids.

This chain links TRBV7-9 with TRBJ1-5; the D gene is possibly TRBD1 (5 bases). Germline lookup yields CDR1 SEHNR and CDR2 FQNEAQ (reference sequence). The CDR3 sequence is 15 residues long. Trimming cost V 2 bases and J 5 bases, with 13 bases left between them. CDR3 sequence: CASSLFGGSDQPQHF. The CDR3 DNA follows: TGTGCCAGCAGCTTATTCGGGGGAAGCGATCAGCCCCAGCATTTT.

CDR3 residues: CASKQASGANVLTF. In nucleotides, the CDR3 is TGTGCCAGCAAACAGGCCTCTGGGGCCAACGTCCTGACTTTC. The chain combines TRBV28 with TRBJ2-6; a weak D match, TRBD1 (5 bases). Germline V CDR1 and CDR2: MDHEN, SYDVKM. V lost 7 bases, J lost 0 bases, and 7 bases lay in between. The CDR3 covers 14 residues.

The chain carries TRBV2 and TRBJ2-1; TRBD2 aligns across 7 bases. Trimming took 11 bases from V and 9 from J; bases not matched to a gene: 13. The germline gives CDR1 SNHLY, CDR2 FYNNEI. This CDR3 has 13 amino acids. The CDR3 loop is CAGRGDWLGEQFF. The CDR3 DNA reads as TGTGCCGGACGGGGGGATTGGTTAGGTGAGCAGTTCTTC.

The chain has TRBV19 and TRBJ1-1, with TRBD1 matching 7 bases. CDR3 length equals 15 residues. Germline trimming cut 6 bases from V and 3 bases from J; bases unmatched to any gene: 10. Per the germline V gene, CDR1 is LNHDA and CDR2 is SQIVND (reference sequence). The CDR3 DNA is TGTGCCAGTAGGGAGCCCGACAGGGAATACACTGAAGCTTTCTTT. Protein: CASREPDREYTEAFF.

The genes are TRBV7-2 and TRBJ2-3; the D gene is possibly TRBD1 (6 bases). CDR1 and CDR2 (germline): SGHTA, FQGNSA. This CDR3 comprises 14 residues. With 5 bases removed from V and 8 bases from J, the gap between germline ends came to 17 bases. This CDR3 is CASSPGLAGATQYF. As DNA, the CDR3 is TGTGCCAGCAGCCCGGGGCTGGCAGGGGCTACGCAGTATTTT.

This clone was counted once. The chain combines TRBV7-2 with TRBJ1-3; perhaps TRBD1 as D (6 bases). CDR3 length: 16 amino acids. Deletions cut 1 base from V and 3 bases from J, with 13 bases between. Germline-derived CDR1 and CDR2 are SGHTA and FQGNSA. The CDR3 nucleotides read TGTGCCAGCAGCTTAGAGGGGGTAGGGAATGGAAACACCATATATTTT. Protein product: CASSLEGVGNGNTIYF. Complete variable domain (other parts from reference TRBV7-2 and TRBJ1-3): GAGVSQSPSNKVTEKGKDVELRCDPISGHTALYWYRQSLGQGLEFLIYFQGNSAPDKSGLPSDRFSAERTGGSVSTLTIQRTQQEDSAVYLCASSLEGVGNGNTIYFGEGSWLTVV.

This sequence joins TRBV3-1 (or the pseudogene TRBV3-2) and TRBJ2-1, with no clear D. Between the trimmed V and J ends, which lost 3 bases and 5 bases, there was a span of 14 bases. Germline V gives CDR1 LGHDT, CDR2 YNNKEL (reference sequence). The CDR3 length is 15 residues. CDR3 loop: CASSQPPVRNNEQFF. CDR3 DNA sequence: TGTGCCAGCAGCCAGCCCCCGGTGAGAAACAATGAGCAGTTCTTC.

The rearrangement joins TRBV2 to TRBJ2-4; a weak D match, TRBD2 (7 bases). Per the germline V gene, CDR1 is SNHLY and CDR2 is FYNNEI. CDR3 length equals 14 residues. The V and J ends lost 7 bases and 0 bases respectively, with 10 bases between them. The CDR3 DNA follows: TGTGCCAGCAACGGGGGGCAAGCCAAAAACATTCAGTACTTC. Its translation: CASNGGQAKNIQYF.

The chain has TRBV6-2 or TRBV6-3 and TRBJ1-1, with 7 bases matching TRBD1. V lost 6 bases to trimming and J lost 4 bases; unmatched junction nucleotides: 5. The CDR3 is made up of 13 amino acids. The germline V gene encodes CDR1 MNHEY and CDR2 SVGEGT. Here the CDR3 reads CASSQGVGTEAFF. The CDR3 region has the DNA TGTGCCAGCAGCCAGGGGGTTGGCACTGAAGCTTTCTTT.

J is TRBJ2-3 and V is TRBV9; D ambiguous. The V and J ends lost 6 bases and 1 base respectively, with 18 bases between them. This CDR3 is built from 16 residues. From germline, CDR1 is SGDLS and CDR2 YYNGEE. CDR3 in amino acids: CASTLSHGSGTDTQYF. DNA of the CDR3: TGTGCCAGCACCTTGTCCCATGGCAGCGGCACAGATACGCAGTATTTT.

The rearrangement links TRBV19 to TRBJ1-4, with a tentative D call TRBD1 (5 bases). Germline V gene sequence: CDR1 LNHDA, CDR2 SQIVND (reference sequence). The CDR3 is 14 amino acids. The ends were cut back, 6 bases at V and 7 bases at J, with 15 bases in the middle. The CDR3 is CASRPDSTLEKLFF. The CDR3 region has the DNA TGTGCCAGTAGGCCAGACAGTACCCTTGAAAAACTGTTTTTT.

The J gene is TRBJ1-6, the V gene TRBV6-5; D is uncertain. The CDR3 covers 14 residues. V was trimmed by 4 bases and J by 5 bases, leaving 9 bases between them. Germline CDR1 is MNHEY and CDR2 is SVGAGI. Written as DNA, the CDR3 is TGTGCCAGCAGTTCTGAGTTAGATAATTCACCCCTCCACTTT. It encodes CASSSELDNSPLHF.

This clone was counted only a few times. The rearrangement uses TRBV7-9 and TRBJ2-1, with D hard to call. Between the trimmed V and J ends, which lost 2 bases and 7 bases, there was a span of 3 bases. The CDR3 length is 11 residues. CDR1 SEHNR and CDR2 FQNEAQ come from the germline V gene (reference sequence). The CDR3 DNA sequence: TGTGCCAGCAGCTTAATAAATGAGCAGTTCTTC. The encoded protein is CASSLINEQFF.